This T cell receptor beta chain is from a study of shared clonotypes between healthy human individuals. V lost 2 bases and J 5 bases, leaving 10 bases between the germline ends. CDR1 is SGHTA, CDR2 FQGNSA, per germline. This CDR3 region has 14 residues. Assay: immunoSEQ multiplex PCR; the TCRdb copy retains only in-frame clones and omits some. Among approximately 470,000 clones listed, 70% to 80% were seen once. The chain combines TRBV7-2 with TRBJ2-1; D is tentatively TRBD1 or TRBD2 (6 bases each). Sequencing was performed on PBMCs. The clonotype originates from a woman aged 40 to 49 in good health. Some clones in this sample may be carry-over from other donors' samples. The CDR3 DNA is TGTGCCAGCAGCTTAACCGGGGGCGACAATGAGCAGTTCTTC. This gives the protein CASSLTGGDNEQFF.